These T cell receptor beta chains were read from a single sample in a study of T-cell reconstitution after alpha-beta-depleted transplantation in children. MiXCR was run by TCRdb on the PCR reads, yielding one entry per CDR3 protein. The sample records about 230,000 distinct CDR3 sequences, 9.5% to 13% being singletons. The sequences come from PBMCs, collected before TCRalphabeta/CD19-depleted stem cell transplant. The receptors shown here come from a child younger than two with acute myeloid leukemia, due to receive a stem cell transplant. CDR3s include the opening cysteine and the closing phenylalanine or tryptophan. The D gene is left open where the match is weak. Clone size is not always given. Where it is, it says once, few, many or a class for expanded clones.

TRBV19	TRBJ2-1	NA	many	TGTGCCAGTAGTTGGGACGCTAACTCCTACAATGAGCAGTTCTTC	CASSWDANSYNEQFF
TRBV5-1	TRBJ2-7	NA	many	TGCGCCAGCAGCGGAATGCCTAGCTACGAGCAGTACTTC	CASSGMPSYEQYF
TRBV19	TRBJ2-2	NA	few	TGTGCCAGTAGGGAGGGCCAGGACGGGGAGCTGTTTTTT	CASREGQDGELFF
TRBV7-2	TRBJ2-5	NA	many	TGTGCCAGCAGCCCGGGACTTGCGGCCCAGTACTTC	CASSPGLAAQYF
TRBV20-1	TRBJ2-7	NA	many	TGCAGTGCTACACCACCGGCCAGGGGAGGATACGAGCAGTACTTC	CSATPPARGGYEQYF
TRBV7-9	TRBJ2-2	NA	many	TGTGCCAGCAGCCAAGTTCGGGTGGCTAACACCGGGGAGCTGTTTTTT	CASSQVRVANTGELFF
TRBV12-3/TRBV12-4	TRBJ2-6	TRBD1	few	TGTGCCTGCAGTTTAGACCGGGACAGGTTCATCTCTGGGGCCAACGTCCTGACTTTC	CACSLDRDRFISGANVLTF
TRBV10-3	TRBJ2-4	NA	many	TGTGCCATCAGTGGGGGGATCCAAAACATTCAGTACTTC	CAISGGIQNIQYF
TRBV5-1	TRBJ2-7	TRBD1	many	TGCGCCACCACCCTAAGTCCGGGACAGGCCTCCTACGAGCAGTACTTC	CATTLSPGQASYEQYF
TRBV20-1	TRBJ1-5	NA	many	TGCAGTGCTAGAGATCCCCGCAGGGTCAATCAGCCCCAGCATTTT	CSARDPRRVNQPQHF
TRBV12-3/TRBV12-4	TRBJ2-7	NA	many	TGTGCCAGCAGTCTCCAGACTAGAAGGTCCTACGAGCAGTACTTC	CASSLQTRRSYEQYF
TRBV7-8	TRBJ2-1	NA	many	TGTGCCAGCAGCTTAGTGGGGGCCCGGAATAATGAGCAGTTCTTC	CASSLVGARNNEQFF
TRBV3-1	TRBJ2-7	NA	many	TGTGCCAGCAGCCAAGAGGTTCTAAGAGGGCCCTACGAGCAGTACTTC	CASSQEVLRGPYEQYF
TRBV23-1	TRBJ1-5	NA	NA	TGCGCCAGCAAATGGGGCACGACGAGCAATCAGCCCCAGCATTTT	CASKWGTTSNQPQHF
TRBV5-1	TRBJ2-3	NA	NA	TGCGCCAGCAGCTTATGGCAAGCCGAACGAGATACGCAGTATTTT	CASSLWQAERDTQYF
TRBV7-2	TRBJ1-2	NA	many	TGTGCCAGCAGCCTAGTTCGCGGTGAACTTTGGGGCTACACCTTC	CASSLVRGELWGYTF
TRBV7-9	TRBJ1-4	NA	NA	TGTGCCAGCAGCTTAGTAGGTTGGGACTGGAATGAAAAACTGTTTTTT	CASSLVGWDWNEKLFF
TRBV20-1	TRBJ2-1	NA	many	TGCAGTGCAAGAAGGGGCTACAATGAGCAGTTCTTC	CSARRGYNEQFF
TRBV5-6	TRBJ1-1	NA	NA	TGTGCCAGCAGCTTGGGACGGGCGAGGGCTTTCTTT	CASSLGRARAFF
TRBV20-1	TRBJ2-5	NA	many	TGCAGTGCTAGACCCGGACTGCTAGCAACCCCTTCCTACGAGACCCAGTACTTC	CSARPGLLATPSYETQYF
TRBV11-3	TRBJ2-7	NA	many	TGTGCCAGCAGCTTTGGGGACGGAACCTACGAGCAGTACTTC	CASSFGDGTYEQYF
TRBV12-3/TRBV12-4	TRBJ2-1	TRBD2	few	TGTGCCAGCACCCATGGGGGGGATGAGCAGTTCTTC	CASTHGGDEQFF
TRBV12-3/TRBV12-4	TRBJ1-6	NA	many	TGTGCCAGCAGTTTGGGGGGGGGCTCCTATAATTCACCCCTCCACTTT	CASSLGGGSYNSPLHF
TRBV7-2	TRBJ1-5	TRBD1	few	TGTGCCAGCAGCTTAACCCCTGGCAGGGGGCCTAATCAGCCCCAGCATTTT	CASSLTPGRGPNQPQHF
TRBV12-3/TRBV12-4	TRBJ2-1	NA	NA	TGTGCCAGCAGTTTGGTGAATAATAACAATGAGCAGTTCTTC	CASSLVNNNNEQFF
TRBV6-2/TRBV6-3	TRBJ1-2	NA	many	TGTGCCAGCACCCGAGACATGTATGGCTACACCTTC	CASTRDMYGYTF
TRBV5-1	TRBJ2-1	TRBD2	many	TGCGCCAGCAGCGGGGGACTAGCGGTCAACAATGAGCAGTTCTTC	CASSGGLAVNNEQFF
TRBV4-1	TRBJ2-4	NA	NA	TGCGCCCGCAGCCAAGGGAGAGTGGCGGGAATAGCCAAAAACATTCAGTACTTC	CARSQGRVAGIAKNIQYF
TRBV5-1	TRBJ2-5	NA	many	TGCGCCAGCAGCTCGTCTGCTGCGACAGTGGGGACCCAGTACTTC	CASSSSAATVGTQYF
TRBV4-3	TRBJ1-2	NA	many	TGCGCCAGCAGCCAGTTCTTGGGGACACTGACTAACTATGGCTACACCTTC	CASSQFLGTLTNYGYTF
TRBV7-8	TRBJ1-5	NA	many	TGTGCCAGCAGCTTCAGCACTTATAGCAATCAGCCCCAGCATTTT	CASSFSTYSNQPQHF
TRBV20-1	TRBJ2-3	TRBD2	many	TGCAGTGCTAGATTGGCGGGAGGCGCAGATACGCAGTATTTT	CSARLAGGADTQYF
TRBV10-2	TRBJ2-7	TRBD2	NA	TGCGCCAGCAGTGACCGGACTAGCGGGGGACCCTACGAGCAGTACTTC	CASSDRTSGGPYEQYF
TRBV18	TRBJ1-2	TRBD1	many	TGTGCCAGCTCCCCCCGGACAGGGGACTATGGCTACACCTTC	CASSPRTGDYGYTF
TRBV28	TRBJ1-5	TRBD1	few	TGTGCCAGCAGGACAGGGAACCTCTATCAGCCCCAGCATTTT	CASRTGNLYQPQHF
TRBV19	TRBJ1-3	NA	few	TGTGCCAGTAGCCTTAAACAGGGTGCGGCTGGAAACACCATATATTTT	CASSLKQGAAGNTIYF
TRBV12-3/TRBV12-4	TRBJ2-4	NA	many	TGTGCCAGCAGTTTGTCGGCGACTATAGCCAAAAACATTCAGTACTTC	CASSLSATIAKNIQYF
TRBV15	TRBJ1-4	NA	many	TGTGCCACCAGCAGAGATAGGCAGGAAAAACTGTTTTTT	CATSRDRQEKLFF
TRBV29-1	TRBJ2-7	NA	few	TGCAGCGTTGAAAGGAAGGTGGGGTCCTACGAGCAGTACTTC	CSVERKVGSYEQYF
TRBV7-8	TRBJ2-2	NA	many	TGTGCCAGCAGCTTACAGGTCAGCACCGGGGAGCTGTTTTTT	CASSLQVSTGELFF
TRBV7-9	TRBJ2-7	NA	many	TGTGCCAGCAGCTTTCTCTTCTACGAGCAGTACTTC	CASSFLFYEQYF
TRBV18	TRBJ1-2	NA	NA	TGTGCCAGCTCACCACCGGCAGTTTATGGCTACACCTTC	CASSPPAVYGYTF